Shown below are 17 T cell receptor beta chains from a single sample sequenced in a study of breast tumors, draining lymph nodes, adjacent tissues. TCRdb re-derived calls from the multiplex PCR reads in MiXCR, one entry per CDR3 protein. The sample holds 200,000 to 250,000 distinct CDR3 sequences; around 35% are singletons and the top ten take approximately 4%. Axillary draining lymph nodes of breast cancer patients supplied the node samples. Sequenced: axillary lymph node tissue. The receptor set was obtained from a female donor with breast cancer. Some clones in this sample may be carry-over from other donors' samples.

As to this clonotype: The junction and the germline gene differ at one end; a read error may be behind it. This sequence joins TRBV2 and TRBJ1-6; D not certain. CDR1 and CDR2 (germline): SNHLY, FYNNEI. This CDR3 is built from 16 residues. DNA for the CDR3: TGTGCCAGCAGTGAAATTTCTGGGCCTTATAATTCACCCCCCCACTTC. Translated: CASSEISGPYNSPPHF.

This clonotype has ten or more counts. The V gene is TRBV6-5, the J gene TRBJ1-3; 9 nucleotides align to TRBD1. The germline V gene has CDR1 MNHEY and CDR2 SVGAGI. Trimming cost V 6 bases and J 4 bases; bases outside gene matches: 7. This CDR3 spans 15 amino acids. This CDR3 reads CASSRDRGSGNTIYF. DNA for the CDR3: TGTGCCAGCAGCCGAGACAGGGGGTCCGGAAACACCATATATTTT.

This clonotype was found many times. The chain links TRBV29-1 to TRBJ2-7; 10 nucleotides agree with TRBD2. Germline values: CDR1 SQVTM, CDR2 ANQGSEA. The CDR3 contains 13 residues. Trimming at V came to 6 bases and at J to 7 bases, leaving 9 bases not matched to a gene. The CDR3 DNA sequence: TGCAGCGTGGCCACTAGCGGGGTAGGGGAGCAGTACTTC. Translating it yields CSVATSGVGEQYF.

This clonotype was recorded at least ten times. The rearrangement links TRBV20-1 to TRBJ2-2; 10 bases match TRBD2. The CDR3 extends over 16 amino acids. Trimming cost V 1 base and J 5 bases; bases outside gene matches: 7. Per the germline V gene, CDR1 is DFQATT and CDR2 is SNEGSKA (reference sequence). The CDR3 nucleotides read TGCAGTGCTAGAGCGGCTAGCGGGGGTTCTACCGGGGAGCTGTTTTTT. It codes for CSARAASGGSTGELFF.

This clonotype is a singleton in its sample. The rearrangement uses TRBV6-5 and TRBJ1-2; a weak D match, TRBD1 (5 bases). Deletions cut 5 bases from V and 4 bases from J, with 14 bases between. This CDR3 is 14 amino acids long. Germline V lookup: CDR1 MNHEY, CDR2 SVGAGI. The CDR3 DNA follows: TGTGCCAGCAGTGGCCCGGGACGGAGCTATGGCTACACCTTC. Translation: CASSGPGRSYGYTF.

This clonotype was detected ten times or more. The junction and the germline gene differ at one end; a read error may be behind it. V usage is TRBV12-5 and J usage is TRBJ1-3; no clear D. Germline-derived CDR1 and CDR2 are LGHNT and FRNRAP. The CDR3 contains 11 residues. The CDR3 reads CASGLVDTIYF. The CDR3 bases are TGTGCTAGTGGGTTGGTGGACACCATATATTTT.

This clonotype has a count of ten or more. The CDR3 nucleotides read TGCAGTGCTAGAGGCTTAGCTTCCTACGAGCAGTACTTC. It specifies CSARGLASYEQYF. The rearrangement links TRBV20-1 to TRBJ2-7; no definite D call. The CDR3 totals 13 residues. CDR1 DFQATT and CDR2 SNEGSKA come from the germline V gene (reference sequence). With 1 base removed from V and 1 base from J, the gap between germline ends came to 8 bases.

This clonotype was counted ten times or more. V gene TRBV7-2 combines with J gene TRBJ2-5, with D possibly being TRBD1 or TRBD2 (6 bases each). The CDR3 extends over 13 amino acids. Germline CDR1 is SGHTA and CDR2 is FQGNSA. Trimming took 6 bases from V and 4 from J, leaving 12 bases between them. CDR3 sequence (DNA): TGTGCCAGCAGTCGTTGGGGGGCAGAGACCCAGTACTTC. This codes for CASSRWGAETQYF.

This clonotype has a handful of counts. This chain joins TRBV29-1 and TRBJ1-1, with D possibly matching TRBD1 (5 bases). Germline values: CDR1 SQVTM, CDR2 ANQGSEA. The CDR3 is 13 amino acids. With 6 bases removed from V and 0 bases from J, the gap between germline ends came to 11 bases. The CDR3 DNA reads TGCAGCGTCGACCAGGGTCTGAACACTGAAGCTTTCTTT. As protein: CSVDQGLNTEAFF.

This clonotype came up once. This sequence joins TRBV11-1 and TRBJ1-1; D gene ambiguous. Looked up from germline, CDR1 is SGHAT and CDR2 is FQDESV (reference sequence). The CDR3 has 14 residues. V was clipped by 9 bases and J by 8 bases, with 22 bases between them. The CDR3 is CASSIGFGRSEAFF. As DNA, the CDR3 is TGTGCCAGTAGTATTGGTTTTGGACGCTCGGAAGCTTTCTTT.

This clonotype was seen ten or more times. J is TRBJ2-7 and V is TRBV12-3 or TRBV12-4; D is ambiguous. Deletions cut 1 base from V and 3 bases from J, with 7 bases between. The CDR3 is made up of 13 amino acids. The DNA of the CDR3 is TGTGCCAGCAGTTTAGGGACGGTCTACGAGCAGTACTTC. The encoded protein is CASSLGTVYEQYF.

This clonotype was seen a single time. This chain uses TRBV6-4 with TRBJ2-7, with D tentatively TRBD2 (6 bases). The CDR3 sequence is 12 residues long. V was clipped by 3 bases and J by 5 bases, with 8 bases between them. Germline CDR1 is MRHNA and CDR2 is SNTAGT. Written as DNA, the CDR3 is TGTGCCAGCAGTGATGGAGGGGACGAGCAGTACTTC. Translated, it gives CASSDGGDEQYF.

Ten or more counts support this clonotype. V gene TRBV9 combines with J gene TRBJ2-7; 7 bases fit TRBD2. With V trimmed by 0 bases and J by 4 bases, 4 bases remained unmatched. Per germline, CDR1 SGDLS and CDR2 YYNGEE. The CDR3 loop spans 14 amino acids. CDR3 DNA: TGTGCCAGCAGCGTAGACGGGACTACTTACGAGCAGTACTTC. Translation gives CASSVDGTTYEQYF. The full variable domain, with the rest looked up from reference TRBV9 and TRBJ2-7, is DSGVTQTPKHLITATGQRVTLRCSPRSGDLSVYWYQQSLDQGLQFLIQYYNGEERAKGNILERFSAQQFPDLHSELNLSSLELGDSALYFCASSVDGTTYEQYFGPGTRLTVT.

As for this clonotype: The junction and the germline gene differ at one end; a read error may be behind it. The chain is built from TRBV2 and TRBJ1-4; D unclear. Germline CDR1 reads SNHLY; CDR2 reads FYNNEI. CDR3 length equals 15 residues. The CDR3 reads CAGSEDRGTNEILFF. Written as DNA, the CDR3 is TGTGCCGGCAGTGAAGACCGAGGAACTAATGAAATACTGTTTTTT.

This clonotype has more than one count but fewer than ten. A read error is possible here, since a much larger clone lies one base away. Here the CDR3 omits its conserved ending phenylalanine or tryptophan, so a read error is the likely source. V usage is TRBV7-9 and J usage is TRBJ2-5; 7 positions match TRBD2. V was clipped by 6 bases and J by 1 base; unmatched bases: 5. The CDR3 is made up of 14 amino acids. In germline, CDR1 is SEHNR, CDR2 FQNEAQ (reference sequence). Here the CDR3 reads CASRKGTIQETQYL. In DNA form, the CDR3 reads TGTGCCAGCAGGAAGGGGACTATCCAAGAGACCCAGTACCTC.

This clonotype was observed many times. This chain joins TRBV7-9 and TRBJ1-4; 8 nucleotides match TRBD1. CDR1 and CDR2 from the germline V gene are SEHNR and FQNEAQ (reference sequence). The CDR3 runs to 15 residues. V trimming: 5 bases; J trimming: 8 bases; junction bases outside the gene matches: 10. In DNA, the CDR3 is TGTGCCAGCAGCCCCCCCGGACAGGGTAGGGAAAAACTGTTTTTT. This encodes CASSPPGQGREKLFF.

The chain uses TRBV7-9 and TRBJ1-1; no clear D gene. V lost 5 bases to trimming and J lost 1 base, with 8 bases between them. The CDR3 spans 13 residues. CDR1 and CDR2 (germline): SEHNR, FQNEAQ (reference sequence). The CDR3 DNA follows: TGTGCCAGCAGCGGACGGGAGAACACTGAAGCTTTCTTT. Residues: CASSGRENTEAFF.